This T cell receptor (beta chain) was observed in a study of shared clonotypes between healthy human individuals. The overall study: The donor group consisted of a couple of women and a few men, aged 18 to 49. CD4 naive and memory got three plates each, CD8 naive two, CD8 memory one.

Splitting of each subset's genomic DNA was done evenly across several immunoSEQ plates. The method was immunoSEQ multiplex PCR; TCRdb's version includes in-frame clones alone and lacks a portion of them. The sample lists around 940,000 clones, more than 75% occurring once. CDR1 and CDR2 (germline): SGHNT, YYREEE (reference sequence). This CDR3 is 15 amino acids long. V was trimmed by 4 bases and J by 7 bases, leaving 15 bases between them. The sequence was collected from a young man in good health. Sample: memory CD4+ T cells sorted from blood. Subset reported: CD45RA-negative fraction. The chain carries TRBV5-4 and TRBJ1-6; D not certain. CDR3 residues: CASSPDWASNSPLHF. CDR3 in DNA: TGTGCCAGCAGCCCGGATTGGGCGAGCAATTCACCCCTCCACTTT.